Listed below are T cell receptor beta chains from one sample, sequenced in a study of blood T cell repertoires in COVID-19. Produced via immunoSEQ multiplex PCR; TCRdb's table is partial and in-frame only. This table holds hundreds of thousands of clones, roughly 85% found once. Sequencing was carried out using peripheral blood. These receptors were obtained from a man in his forties with acute or convalescent COVID-19. The CDR3 runs from the conserved cysteine through the conserved F or W. Fields, in order: D gene, J gene, V gene, clone size, CDR3 length, CDR3 protein, CDR3 DNA. The D gene is left open where the match is weak. Clone size appears in some rows only: once, few, many, or a class for an expanded clone.

d_call: TRBD1
j_call: TRBJ1-2
v_call: TRBV12-3/TRBV12-4
clone_size: few
cdr3_length: 13
cdr3_aa: CASSYSGTDRGTF
cdr3_nt: TGTGCCAGCAGTTATTCCGGGACAGACCGTGGCACCTTC

d_call: NA
j_call: TRBJ1-1
v_call: TRBV9
clone_size: NA
cdr3_length: 13
cdr3_aa: CASSRSYDTEAFF
cdr3_nt: TGTGCCAGCAGCCGGAGTTATGACACTGAAGCTTTCTTT

d_call: TRBD1
j_call: TRBJ1-2
v_call: TRBV27
clone_size: NA
cdr3_length: 14
cdr3_aa: CASRSHRGGYGYTF
cdr3_nt: TGTGCCAGCAGGTCTCACAGGGGAGGCTATGGCTACACCTTC

d_call: NA
j_call: TRBJ2-7
v_call: TRBV7-2
clone_size: NA
cdr3_length: 16
cdr3_aa: CASSLVSQGISYEQYF
cdr3_nt: TGTGCCAGCAGCTTAGTTAGCCAGGGTATCTCCTACGAGCAGTACTTC

d_call: NA
j_call: TRBJ1-6
v_call: TRBV3-1/TRBV3-2
clone_size: once
cdr3_length: 14
cdr3_aa: CASRNYMDNSPLHF
cdr3_nt: TGTGCCAGCCGAAATTACATGGATAATTCACCCCTCCACTTT

d_call: NA
j_call: TRBJ2-7
v_call: TRBV11-2
clone_size: NA
cdr3_length: 12
cdr3_aa: CASSLEGAEQYF
cdr3_nt: TGTGCCAGCAGTTTAGAGGGAGCCGAGCAGTACTTC

d_call: NA
j_call: TRBJ2-3
v_call: TRBV6-5
clone_size: once
cdr3_length: 13
cdr3_aa: CAGGRNYADTQYF
cdr3_nt: TGTGCCGGAGGACGTAACTATGCAGATACGCAGTATTTT

d_call: NA
j_call: TRBJ2-1
v_call: TRBV2
clone_size: once
cdr3_length: 15
cdr3_aa: CASSEGRGPYNEQFF
cdr3_nt: TGTGCCAGCAGTGAGGGGCGGGGTCCCTACAATGAGCAGTTCTTC

d_call: NA
j_call: TRBJ1-4
v_call: TRBV4-1
clone_size: NA
cdr3_length: 16
cdr3_aa: CASSHRKTAANEKLFF
cdr3_nt: TGCGCCAGCAGCCACCGAAAGACAGCAGCTAATGAAAAACTGTTTTTT

d_call: NA
j_call: TRBJ2-3
v_call: TRBV6-5
clone_size: NA
cdr3_length: 14
cdr3_aa: CASTIAHRDGTQYF
cdr3_nt: TGTGCCAGCACCATAGCCCACAGGGACGGTACGCAGTATTTT

d_call: NA
j_call: TRBJ2-5
v_call: TRBV24-1
clone_size: once
cdr3_length: 13
cdr3_aa: CATSGESAETQYF
cdr3_nt: TGTGCCACCTCTGGGGAGAGCGCGGAGACCCAGTACTTC

d_call: TRBD1
j_call: TRBJ2-7
v_call: TRBV5-4
clone_size: NA
cdr3_length: 15
cdr3_aa: CASSEPGQPSYEQYF
cdr3_nt: TGTGCCAGCAGCGAGCCGGGACAGCCTTCCTACGAGCAGTACTTC

d_call: TRBD2
j_call: TRBJ2-1
v_call: TRBV9
clone_size: NA
cdr3_length: 16
cdr3_aa: CASSRVGRGGLNEQFF
cdr3_nt: TGTGCCAGCAGCCGAGTGGGTAGGGGAGGGCTCAATGAGCAGTTCTTC

d_call: NA
j_call: TRBJ2-5
v_call: TRBV7-8
clone_size: NA
cdr3_length: 14
cdr3_aa: CASSFGQIQETQYF
cdr3_nt: TGTGCCAGCAGCTTCGGACAGATCCAAGAGACCCAGTACTTC

d_call: NA
j_call: TRBJ1-1
v_call: TRBV9
clone_size: NA
cdr3_length: 15
cdr3_aa: CASSVLPEGHTEAFF
cdr3_nt: TGTGCCAGCAGCGTACTTCCAGAGGGCCACACTGAAGCTTTCTTT

d_call: NA
j_call: TRBJ2-7
v_call: TRBV11-2
clone_size: few
cdr3_length: 11
cdr3_aa: CASSLGHEQYF
cdr3_nt: TGTGCCAGCAGCTTAGGGCACGAGCAGTACTTC

d_call: NA
j_call: TRBJ1-4
v_call: TRBV11-2
clone_size: NA
cdr3_length: 17
cdr3_aa: CASSSGGVLATNEKLFF
cdr3_nt: TGTGCCAGCAGCTCGGGCGGGGTTCTGGCAACTAATGAAAAACTGTTTTTT

d_call: NA
j_call: TRBJ2-2
v_call: TRBV11-3
clone_size: NA
cdr3_length: 15
cdr3_aa: CASSESQGTTGELFF
cdr3_nt: TGTGCCAGCAGCGAATCACAGGGTACCACCGGGGAGCTGTTTTTT

d_call: TRBD1
j_call: TRBJ1-5
v_call: TRBV5-6
clone_size: NA
cdr3_length: 16
cdr3_aa: CASSAGTGYSNQPQHF
cdr3_nt: TGTGCCAGCAGTGCGGGGACAGGGTATAGCAATCAGCCCCAGCATTTT

d_call: NA
j_call: TRBJ2-7
v_call: TRBV18
clone_size: NA
cdr3_length: 15
cdr3_aa: CASSPGRTEHREQYF
cdr3_nt: TGTGCCAGCTCACCAGGAAGGACAGAGCATCGCGAGCAGTACTTC

d_call: NA
j_call: TRBJ1-4
v_call: TRBV5-6
clone_size: NA
cdr3_length: 18
cdr3_aa: CASSLMNGQGLPNEKLFF
cdr3_nt: TGTGCCAGCAGCTTGATGAACGGGCAGGGATTACCTAATGAAAAACTGTTTTTT

d_call: TRBD2
j_call: TRBJ2-7
v_call: TRBV5-5
clone_size: NA
cdr3_length: 15
cdr3_aa: CASSLAGGSPYEQYF
cdr3_nt: TGTGCCAGCAGCTTGGCGGGGGGGTCCCCCTACGAGCAGTACTTC

d_call: NA
j_call: TRBJ1-2
v_call: TRBV29-1
clone_size: NA
cdr3_length: 12
cdr3_aa: CSVAGGSYGYTF
cdr3_nt: TGCAGCGTTGCCGGGGGGTCGTATGGCTACACCTTC

d_call: TRBD1
j_call: TRBJ1-4
v_call: TRBV7-3
clone_size: NA
cdr3_length: 16
cdr3_aa: CASSLLGRGQDEKLFF
cdr3_nt: TGTGCCAGCAGCTTATTGGGACGGGGACAGGATGAAAAACTGTTTTTT

d_call: NA
j_call: TRBJ2-5
v_call: TRBV7-8
clone_size: few
cdr3_length: 16
cdr3_aa: CASSLGSGIPQETQYF
cdr3_nt: TGTGCCAGCAGCTTAGGTTCCGGGATACCTCAAGAGACCCAGTACTTC

d_call: TRBD2
j_call: TRBJ2-1
v_call: TRBV28
clone_size: NA
cdr3_length: 14
cdr3_aa: CASSLGGAYNEQFF
cdr3_nt: TGTGCCAGCAGTTTGGGAGGGGCCTACAATGAGCAGTTCTTC

d_call: TRBD1
j_call: TRBJ2-7
v_call: TRBV19
clone_size: NA
cdr3_length: 14
cdr3_aa: CASSIQGGFYEQYF
cdr3_nt: TGTGCCAGTAGTATACAAGGGGGCTTCTACGAGCAGTACTTC

d_call: NA
j_call: TRBJ1-2
v_call: TRBV5-8
clone_size: NA
cdr3_length: 15
cdr3_aa: CASSLEGQLNYGYTF
cdr3_nt: TGTGCCAGCAGCTTGGAAGGACAGCTTAACTATGGCTACACCTTC

d_call: TRBD1
j_call: TRBJ1-1
v_call: TRBV3-1/TRBV3-2
clone_size: few
cdr3_length: 16
cdr3_aa: CASSPGQGAGNTEAFF
cdr3_nt: TGTGCCAGCAGCCCGGGACAGGGGGCCGGGAACACTGAAGCTTTCTTT

d_call: NA
j_call: TRBJ2-1
v_call: TRBV7-8
clone_size: NA
cdr3_length: 14
cdr3_aa: CASSSGEHRNEQFF
cdr3_nt: TGTGCCAGCAGCTCAGGGGAGCATCGCAATGAGCAGTTCTTC

d_call: TRBD1
j_call: TRBJ2-5
v_call: TRBV24-1
clone_size: NA
cdr3_length: 15
cdr3_aa: CATSDGDRGRETQYF
cdr3_nt: TGTGCCACCAGTGATGGGGACAGGGGGCGGGAGACCCAGTACTTC

d_call: NA
j_call: TRBJ1-1
v_call: TRBV7-9
clone_size: NA
cdr3_length: 14
cdr3_aa: CASSFAGLNTEAFF
cdr3_nt: TGTGCCAGCAGCTTTGCGGGCCTGAACACTGAAGCTTTCTTT

d_call: NA
j_call: TRBJ1-5
v_call: TRBV3-1/TRBV3-2
clone_size: NA
cdr3_length: 14
cdr3_aa: CASSQGGGRQPQHF
cdr3_nt: TGTGCCAGCAGCCAAGGGGGGGGGCGTCAGCCCCAGCATTTT

d_call: TRBD1
j_call: TRBJ2-5
v_call: TRBV7-8
clone_size: NA
cdr3_length: 17
cdr3_aa: CASSLGQGAMTQETQYF
cdr3_nt: TGTGCCAGCAGCTTGGGACAGGGGGCCATGACCCAAGAGACCCAGTACTTC

d_call: NA
j_call: TRBJ1-1
v_call: TRBV7-9
clone_size: NA
cdr3_length: 14
cdr3_aa: CASSLVRENTEAFF
cdr3_nt: TGTGCCAGCAGCTTAGTCAGGGAGAACACTGAAGCTTTCTTT

d_call: NA
j_call: TRBJ1-5
v_call: TRBV19
clone_size: NA
cdr3_length: 12
cdr3_aa: CASSTRDQPQHF
cdr3_nt: TGTGCCAGTAGTACCCGCGATCAGCCCCAGCATTTT

d_call: TRBD1
j_call: TRBJ1-2
v_call: TRBV18
clone_size: few
cdr3_length: 15
cdr3_aa: CASSPPVGQAYGYTF
cdr3_nt: TGTGCCAGCTCACCACCGGTTGGACAGGCCTATGGCTACACCTTC

d_call: TRBD1
j_call: TRBJ1-5
v_call: TRBV24-1
clone_size: NA
cdr3_length: 16
cdr3_aa: CATRSYTTDRDQPQHF
cdr3_nt: TGTGCCACCAGATCTTATACCACTGACAGGGATCAGCCCCAGCATTTT

d_call: TRBD1
j_call: TRBJ2-2
v_call: TRBV6-1
clone_size: NA
cdr3_length: 15
cdr3_aa: CASSENRGATGELFF
cdr3_nt: TGTGCCAGCAGTGAAAACAGGGGGGCCACCGGGGAGCTGTTTTTT

d_call: NA
j_call: TRBJ1-5
v_call: TRBV10-3
clone_size: NA
cdr3_length: 14
cdr3_aa: CAISSGASNQPQHF
cdr3_nt: TGTGCCATCAGCTCGGGTGCTAGCAATCAGCCCCAGCATTTT

d_call: NA
j_call: TRBJ1-1
v_call: TRBV6-5
clone_size: NA
cdr3_length: 15
cdr3_aa: CASSYSSTVNTEAFF
cdr3_nt: TGTGCCAGCAGTTACTCGAGCACGGTGAACACTGAAGCTTTCTTT

d_call: NA
j_call: TRBJ1-1
v_call: TRBV7-2
clone_size: NA
cdr3_length: 15
cdr3_aa: CASSLYGSVNTEAFF
cdr3_nt: TGTGCCAGCAGCTTATATGGTTCAGTGAACACTGAAGCTTTCTTT

d_call: NA
j_call: TRBJ2-2
v_call: TRBV6-1
clone_size: NA
cdr3_length: 14
cdr3_aa: CASSEVGYTGELFF
cdr3_nt: TGTGCCAGCAGTGAAGTGGGCTACACCGGGGAGCTGTTTTTT

d_call: NA
j_call: TRBJ1-1
v_call: TRBV2
clone_size: NA
cdr3_length: 14
cdr3_aa: CASSSGQPRTEAFF
cdr3_nt: TGTGCCAGCAGCTCGGGACAACCTCGGACTGAAGCTTTCTTT

d_call: TRBD2
j_call: TRBJ2-3
v_call: TRBV6-2/TRBV6-3
clone_size: NA
cdr3_length: 16
cdr3_aa: CASSYDRAGGTDTQYF
cdr3_nt: TGTGCCAGCAGTTACGATCGAGCGGGGGGCACAGATACGCAGTATTTT

d_call: NA
j_call: TRBJ1-3
v_call: TRBV5-1
clone_size: NA
cdr3_length: 14
cdr3_aa: CASRPDSFGNTIYF
cdr3_nt: TGCGCCAGCAGACCAGACAGTTTTGGAAACACCATATATTTT

d_call: TRBD1
j_call: TRBJ1-3
v_call: TRBV5-1
clone_size: NA
cdr3_length: 16
cdr3_aa: CASSRLGQGSGNTIYF
cdr3_nt: TGCGCCAGCAGCCGTTTAGGACAGGGATCGGGAAACACCATATATTTT

d_call: TRBD2
j_call: TRBJ2-7
v_call: TRBV6-4
clone_size: NA
cdr3_length: 15
cdr3_aa: CASSDGAGDSYEQYF
cdr3_nt: TGTGCCAGCAGTGACGGAGCGGGGGACTCTTACGAGCAGTACTTC